One sample yielded the 30 T cell receptor beta chains listed below, sequenced in a study of cytomegalovirus exposure and HLA in healthy donors. It was with 60 Vbeta and 13 Jbeta primers that the PCR ran. Profiling relied on immunoSEQ multiplex PCR, and the TCRdb table lists in-frame clones only, not all of them. The sample consists of 95,000 to 100,000 clones, roughly 71% of them appearing once. Sequences were obtained from PBMCs. The receptor set was obtained from a middle-aged man in good health and CMV-seronegative.

This rearrangement joins TRBV9 to TRBJ2-1; D call uncertain. The CDR3 contains 11 residues. Looked up from germline, CDR1 is SGDLS and CDR2 is YYNGEE. The V end lost 4 bases, the J end lost 8 bases, and 7 bases lay between the germline ends. The CDR3 nucleotides are TGTGCCAGCAGCCTTAACTATGAGCAGTTCTTC. It translates to CASSLNYEQFF.

This chain connects TRBV27 to TRBJ1-2; 8 bases are shared with TRBD1. CDR3 size: 14 residues. CDR1 is MNHEY, CDR2 SMNVEV, per germline (reference sequence). Trimming removed 5 bases from V and 2 bases from J; junction bases left unmatched: 4. In DNA, the CDR3 is TGTGCCAGCAGTAGAGGACAGGGCAACTATGGCTACACCTTC. Protein: CASSRGQGNYGYTF.

This clone has a handful of counts. The chain employs TRBV29-1 and TRBJ2-5, with a possible D match to TRBD1 (6 bases). CDR1 and CDR2 (germline): SQVTM, ANQGSEA. V was shortened by 6 bases and J by 5 bases, with 16 bases between the two germline ends. The CDR3 has 13 amino acids. CDR3 sequence reads: CSVATGSGETQYF. The CDR3 coding sequence is TGCAGCGTAGCGACAGGCTCGGGGGAGACCCAGTACTTC.

The genes are TRBV7-8 and TRBJ1-6, with 7 bases matching TRBD1. Trimming removed 1 base from V and 7 bases from J; junction bases left unmatched: 7. CDR1 SGHVS and CDR2 FQNEAQ come from the germline V gene. CDR3 length equals 16 residues. The CDR3 DNA is TGTGCCAGCAGCTTAGGAAAGACAGGGCCAAATTCACCCCTCCACTTT. Translated: CASSLGKTGPNSPLHF.

The CDR3 bases are TGTGCCACCAGCAGAGACGGGGACACCATATATTTT. Protein sequence: CATSRDGDTIYF. The genes are TRBV15 and TRBJ1-3; D is uncertain. V was pared by 0 bases and J by 8 bases, with 5 bases between. Germline loops: CDR1 LNHNV, CDR2 YYDKDF (reference sequence). The CDR3 sequence is 12 residues long.

Concerning this clone itself: At one of its ends the junction is not consistent with the germline gene, which may arise from a read error. V gene TRBV29-1 combines with J gene TRBJ2-7, with 7 bases lining up with TRBD1. Germline-derived CDR1 and CDR2 are SQVTM and ANQGSEA. There are 12 residues in the CDR3. The CDR3 DNA sequence: TGCAGCGTCGAAGACAGGGCCTACGAGCAGTACTTC. Protein sequence: CSVEDRAYEQYF.

CDR3 protein: CASSRSRGGSSYNEQFF. CDR3 in DNA: TGTGCCAGCAGCCGCTCACGGGGGGGGAGCTCCTACAATGAGCAGTTCTTC. The chain has TRBV7-9 and TRBJ2-1; the match to TRBD2 covers 8 bases. V shed 5 bases, J shed 0 bases, and the junction held 9 bases outside the gene matches. CDR1 is SEHNR, CDR2 FQNEAQ, per germline (reference sequence). The length of the CDR3 is 17 residues.

This clone has only a few counts. The J gene is TRBJ1-5, the V gene TRBV4-3; D is undetermined. The CDR3 extends over 14 amino acids. Looked up from germline, CDR1 is LGHNA and CDR2 is YSLEER. Trimming took 0 bases from V and 7 from J, leaving 10 bases between them. CDR3 DNA: TGCGCCAGCAGCCAAGATCCCGGGTTACAGCCCCAGCATTTT. Its protein is CASSQDPGLQPQHF.

This chain uses TRBV9 with TRBJ1-1; 9 bases line up with TRBD1. Looked up from germline, CDR1 is SGDLS and CDR2 is YYNGEE. This CDR3 has 15 amino acids. The J segment lost 5 bases and the V segment lost 0 bases, leaving 5 bases of the junction unmatched. The CDR3 loop is CASSVVTGQGTEAFF. CDR3 DNA sequence: TGTGCCAGCAGCGTAGTCACGGGACAGGGAACTGAAGCTTTCTTT.

V is TRBV18 and J is TRBJ2-4; D may be TRBD2 (6 bases). The germline V gene encodes CDR1 KGHSH and CDR2 LQKENI. The CDR3 extends over 17 amino acids. V lost 1 base and J lost 5, with 18 bases in between. The CDR3 region is CASSPRRGGAGENIQYF. The DNA for the CDR3 is TGTGCCAGCTCACCACGAAGAGGCGGGGCTGGCGAAAACATTCAGTACTTC.

This chain uses TRBV10-3 with TRBJ2-7; TRBD1 might be the D (5 bases). The CDR3 runs to 13 residues. V was cut by 0 bases and J by 6 bases, with 9 bases left in between. Germline CDR1 ENHRY, CDR2 SYGVKD. DNA for the CDR3: TGTGCCATCAGTGAGTCCATCCAGGGCGAGCAGTACTTC. The encoded protein is CAISESIQGEQYF.

The chain links TRBV4-3 to TRBJ2-2; D is perhaps TRBD2 (5 bases). The CDR3 is made up of 17 amino acids. V lost 0 bases to trimming and J lost 0 bases, with 11 bases between them. Germline V lookup: CDR1 LGHNA, CDR2 YSLEER. The CDR3 loop is CASSQDRGGSNTGELFF. CDR3 DNA: TGCGCCAGCAGCCAAGATCGAGGAGGATCGAACACCGGGGAGCTGTTTTTT.

The V gene is TRBV7-9, the J gene TRBJ2-3; 10 nucleotides align to TRBD1. Germline values: CDR1 SEHNR, CDR2 FQNEAQ (reference sequence). The CDR3 totals 16 residues. Germline trimming cut 5 bases from V and 5 bases from J; bases unmatched to any gene: 10. CDR3 protein: CASSPWGQGRRDTQYF. The CDR3 DNA reads as TGTGCCAGCAGCCCGTGGGGACAGGGGCGAAGAGATACGCAGTATTTT.

This clone was observed a single time. V is TRBV7-9 and J is TRBJ2-7; 8 bases line up with TRBD1. Germline V gene data show CDR1 as SEHNR and CDR2 as FQNEAQ (reference sequence). CDR3 length equals 14 residues. Trimming took 5 bases from V and 4 from J; bases not matched to a gene: 7. This CDR3 is CASSPLTGVYEQYF. The CDR3 coding sequence is TGTGCCAGCAGCCCTTTGACAGGGGTGTACGAGCAGTACTTC. Full variable domain (remainder filled in from reference TRBV7-9 and TRBJ2-7): DTGVSQNPRHKITKRGQNVTFRCDPISEHNRLYWYRQTLGQGPEFLTYFQNEAQLEKSRLLSDRFSAERPKGSFSTLEIQRTEQGDSAMYLCASSPLTGVYEQYFGPGTRLTVT.

The J gene is TRBJ2-7, the V gene TRBV18; 10 positions match TRBD1. The germline V gene has CDR1 KGHSH and CDR2 LQKENI. The CDR3 sequence is 15 residues long. The ends lost 5 bases at V and 4 bases at J; junction bases unmatched: 8. DNA of the CDR3: TGTGCCAGCTCAGACCGACAGGGGGCTATTTACGAGCAGTACTTC. It encodes CASSDRQGAIYEQYF.

The chain links TRBV19 to TRBJ1-1; 7 bases are shared with TRBD1. Germline-derived CDR1 and CDR2 are LNHDA and SQIVND (reference sequence). Trimming removed 10 bases from V and 10 bases from J; junction bases left unmatched: 15. This CDR3 comprises 13 residues. CDR3 region: CATNDRAQKRAFF. In nucleotides, the CDR3 is TGTGCCACCAACGACAGGGCACAAAAAAGAGCTTTCTTT.

The rearrangement links TRBV2 to TRBJ1-5; 11 nucleotides align to TRBD1. This CDR3 region has 15 residues. Germline V gene lookup returns CDR1 SNHLY and CDR2 FYNNEI. V lost 6 bases, J lost 5 bases, and 6 bases stayed unmatched. The CDR3 spells CASRRGQGAYQPQHF. In DNA, the CDR3 is TGTGCCAGCAGGCGCGGACAGGGGGCATATCAGCCCCAGCATTTT.

This clone was seen only once. CDR3 nucleotides: TGCAGCGTTGTGCGGGACAGCCGCTATGGCTACACCTTC. Protein: CSVVRDSRYGYTF. The rearrangement uses TRBV29-1 and TRBJ1-2; 7 nucleotides line up with TRBD1. V was clipped by 4 bases and J by 4 bases; unmatched bases: 6. This CDR3 is built from 13 residues. The germline V gene has CDR1 SQVTM and CDR2 ANQGSEA.

This clone was counted between two and nine times. The rearrangement joins TRBV7-9 to TRBJ2-3; TRBD1 agrees at 7 bases. CDR3 length equals 18 residues. V was clipped by 2 bases and J by 5 bases; unmatched bases: 16. Germline CDR1 reads SEHNR; CDR2 reads FQNEAQ (reference sequence). The CDR3 protein is CASSLRRSTGAPVDTQYF. CDR3 in DNA: TGTGCCAGCAGCTTAAGAAGATCAACAGGGGCTCCCGTAGATACGCAGTATTTT.

The chain recombines TRBV30 with TRBJ2-7, with D unresolved. V shed 1 base and J shed 5 bases, with 9 bases lying between them. Germline V gives CDR1 GTSNPN, CDR2 SVGIG (reference sequence). The CDR3 is 12 residues long. The CDR3 DNA sequence: TGTGCCTGGAGTGACTGGGCTCACGAGCAGTACTTC. Residues: CAWSDWAHEQYF.

The rearrangement links TRBV27 to TRBJ1-5; TRBD1 matches 7 bases. This CDR3 contains 16 residues. V lost 6 bases, J lost 4 bases, and 12 bases stayed unmatched. Germline V gene sequence: CDR1 MNHEY, CDR2 SMNVEV (reference sequence). CDR3 amino acids: CASRKSTGTENQPQHF. DNA of the CDR3: TGTGCCAGCAGAAAATCGACCGGGACAGAAAATCAGCCCCAGCATTTT.

This sequence joins TRBV6-5 and TRBJ1-2; 7 bases match TRBD1. The CDR3 has 12 amino acids. V was pared by 10 bases and J by 2 bases, with 4 bases of the junction left unmatched. The germline V gene has CDR1 MNHEY and CDR2 SVGAGI. In DNA form, the CDR3 reads TGTGCCACAACGGGACAGAACTATGGCTACACCTTC. Its protein is CATTGQNYGYTF.

The chain has TRBV7-3 and TRBJ2-2; D gene uncertain. V was pared by 4 bases and J by 1 base, with 4 bases between. CDR1 is SGHTA, CDR2 FQGTGA, per germline. This CDR3 comprises 13 residues. For the CDR3, the DNA is TGTGCCAGCAGCTACGGGAACACCGGGGAGCTGTTTTTT. Translating gives CASSYGNTGELFF.

Note on this clone: One end of the junction fails to match germline, which may point to a read error. The V and J genes are TRBV7-7 and TRBJ2-7; D is perhaps TRBD1 (5 bases). CDR1 is SSHAT, CDR2 FNYEAQ, per germline (reference sequence). The CDR3 sequence is 15 residues long. As DNA, the CDR3 is TGTGCTAGCAGCCCAGGGCTGACTTCTAGTTACGAGCAGTACTTC. Amino acids: CASSPGLTSSYEQYF.

This clone was picked up one time. The chain uses TRBV15 and TRBJ1-1; 7 positions agree with TRBD1. Per the germline V gene, CDR1 is LNHNV and CDR2 is YYDKDF (reference sequence). After removal of 4 bases from V and 1 base from J, the junction contained 6 bases not matched to a gene. This CDR3 has 15 amino acids. The CDR3 DNA reads as TGTGCCACCAGCACAACAGGGGACCCGAACACTGAAGCTTTCTTT. Encoded protein: CATSTTGDPNTEAFF.

J is TRBJ1-3 and V is TRBV7-2; D possibly corresponds to TRBD1 (6 bases). The CDR3 is made up of 15 amino acids. Trimming removed 3 bases from V and 5 bases from J, with 14 bases in between. Germline V CDR1 and CDR2: SGHTA, FQGNSA. The CDR3 region has the DNA TGTGCCAGCAGCTTGGGAGGGGACACACGAAACACCATATATTTT. It is translated as CASSLGGDTRNTIYF.

The V and J genes are TRBV10-2 and TRBJ2-2, with 7 bases aligning to TRBD1. The germline V gene encodes CDR1 WSHSY and CDR2 SAAADI. V shed 8 bases and J 0 bases; nucleotides not matched to a gene: 6. The CDR3 runs 15 residues. In DNA, the CDR3 is TGCGCCAGCGGCAACAGGGGAACGAACACCGGGGAGCTGTTTTTT. Protein sequence: CASGNRGTNTGELFF.

CDR3 coding DNA: TGTGCCAGCCACAAGCGGGAGGTCTCCTACGAGCAGTACTTC. Translated: CASHKREVSYEQYF. The gene calls are TRBV28 and TRBJ2-7; 9 positions agree with TRBD2. Per germline, CDR1 MDHEN and CDR2 SYDVKM. The CDR3 extends over 14 amino acids. V was clipped by 8 bases and J by 0 bases; unmatched bases: 5. Full variable domain (missing parts from reference TRBV28 and TRBJ2-7): DVKVTQSSRYLVKRTGEKVFLECVQDMDHENMFWYRQDPGLGLRLIYFSYDVKMKEKGDIPEGYSVSREKKERFSLILESASTNQTSMYLCASHKREVSYEQYFGPGTRLTVT.

This clone occurred once. The V and J genes are TRBV9 and TRBJ1-3; D may be TRBD1 (6 bases). Germline V gene sequence: CDR1 SGDLS, CDR2 YYNGEE. The CDR3 loop spans 16 amino acids. V was cut by 3 bases and J by 2 bases, with 15 bases left in between. CDR3 loop: CASSALTGAAGNTIYF. The CDR3 coding sequence is TGTGCCAGCAGCGCCCTGACAGGAGCGGCTGGAAACACCATATATTTT.

This sequence joins TRBV20-1 and TRBJ1-3; D not resolved. The germline V and J ends were trimmed by 3 bases and 4 bases, with 4 bases remaining between them. Germline CDR1 reads DFQATT; CDR2 reads SNEGSKA (reference sequence). This CDR3 has 11 amino acids. The CDR3: CSASLGNTIYF. The CDR3 nucleotides read TGCAGTGCTAGCCTAGGAAACACCATATATTTT.